This TCR beta chain was sequenced for a study of STAT5B mutations in CD4+ large granular lymphocyte leukemia. Study observations and caveats: The CD4+ versus CD8+ T-LGLL clonality difference may reflect limited sample size.

In germline, CDR1 is SGHTA, CDR2 FQGNSA. Trimming took 8 bases from V and 1 from J, leaving 11 bases between them. CDR3 size: 13 residues. Profiling relied on immunoSEQ multiplex PCR, and the TCRdb table lists in-frame clones only, not all of them. The sample yields around 37,000 clones, about 80% seen once. As to this clone: Its matching antigen is unknown.

The chain is built from TRBV7-2 and TRBJ1-1; D unresolved. Specimen: CD4+ T cells from blood buffy coats. The sequence came from a human donor in good health. The CDR3 DNA is TGTGCCAGCGGGGTAATCCCGAACACTGAAGCTTTCTTT. It codes for CASGVIPNTEAFF. Filled out from reference TRBV7-2 and TRBJ1-1, the complete variable domain reads GAGVSQSPSNKVTEKGKDVELRCDPISGHTALYWYRQSLGQGLEFLIYFQGNSAPDKSGLPSDRFSAERTGGSVSTLTIQRTQQEDSAVYLCASGVIPNTEAFFGQGTRLTVV.